One sample yielded the 23 T cell receptor beta chains listed below, sequenced in a study of cytomegalovirus exposure and HLA in healthy donors listed by TCRdb under 2017. Library preparation used the immunoSEQ multiplex PCR assay. The multiplex PCR relied on a mix of 60 forward primers for TCR Vbeta segments and 13 reverse primers for TCR Jbeta segments. Not all clones reach the TCRdb copy of this immuneACCESS table, which keeps in-frame sequences only. Checked studies attribute under half of the gap to unresolved V genes and leave the rest unexplained. The sample contains under 200,000 clones, 70% to 80% of them found a single time. Together, the top ten hold 2% to 2.5% of the sample. Sequencing was performed on PBMCs. These receptors were obtained from a man in his forties or fifties in good health and CMV-seropositive.

This chain connects TRBV6-4 to TRBJ1-5; 7 bases fit TRBD1. CDR3 length: 16 amino acids. Per germline, CDR1 MRHNA and CDR2 SNTAGT. V lost 2 bases to trimming and J lost 6 bases; unmatched junction nucleotides: 10. In nucleotides, the CDR3 is TGTGCCAGCAGTGACCTTATAGGGGGCGGTAGTCAGCCCCAGCATTTT. Protein sequence: CASSDLIGGGSQPQHF.

This clone came up once. The CDR3 coding sequence is TGTGCCAGCACTCTGACAGGGGGTAATGAAAAACTGTTTTTT. This gives the protein CASTLTGGNEKLFF. The chain employs TRBV27 and TRBJ1-4; 9 bases match TRBD1. The V gene end was trimmed by 7 bases and the J gene end by 4 bases; junction bases not matched to a gene: 4. The CDR3 sequence is 14 residues long. Germline V lookup: CDR1 MNHEY, CDR2 SMNVEV (reference sequence).

The chain carries TRBV4-3 and TRBJ1-5; TRBD1 is a possible D gene (5 bases). This CDR3 has 16 amino acids. V lost 0 bases to trimming and J lost 2 bases, with 11 bases between them. Germline V CDR1 and CDR2: LGHNA, YSLEER. The CDR3 is CASSQESRGGNQPQHF. CDR3 DNA: TGCGCCAGCAGCCAAGAATCACGGGGGGGCAATCAGCCCCAGCATTTT.

This clone showed up just once. J is TRBJ2-1 and V is TRBV9; 9 nucleotides match TRBD1. The CDR3 spans 15 residues. The germline CDR1 and CDR2 sequences are SGDLS and YYNGEE. Trimming cost V 3 bases and J 3 bases; bases outside gene matches: 4. Here the CDR3 DNA reads TGTGCCAGCAGCGCTTGGGACAGGGACTACAATGAGCAGTTCTTC. Protein: CASSAWDRDYNEQFF.

The CDR3 DNA reads as TGTGCCAGCCAGCAAGGGACACTAGGGACTGAAGCTTTCTTT. This codes for CASQQGTLGTEAFF. The chain has TRBV18 and TRBJ1-1; D possibly corresponds to TRBD1 (6 bases). Germline CDR1 reads KGHSH; CDR2 reads LQKENI. V gave up 8 bases and J gave up 5 bases, with 18 bases separating them. The CDR3 consists of 14 residues.

This clone was counted a few times. The rearrangement links TRBV5-5 to TRBJ1-5, with D perhaps matching TRBD1 (6 bases). Trimming took off 4 bases at V and 0 bases at J, with 14 bases between the two ends. The CDR3 is 16 amino acids. The germline gives CDR1 SGHKS, CDR2 YYEKEE (reference sequence). The CDR3 loop is CASSTTGSYSNQPQHF. For the CDR3, the DNA is TGTGCCAGCAGCACGACAGGAAGTTATAGCAATCAGCCCCAGCATTTT. The full variable domain, rest sourced from reference TRBV5-5 and TRBJ1-5, is DAGVTQSPTHLIKTRGQQVTLRCSPISGHKSVSWYQQVLGQGPQFIFQYYEKEERGRGNFPDRFSARQFPNYSSELNVNALLLGDSALYLCASSTTGSYSNQPQHFGDGTRLSIL.

The chain uses TRBV11-1 and TRBJ2-7, with D possibly being TRBD2 (6 bases). The V end was cut by 3 bases, the J end by 2 bases, with 14 bases between. This CDR3 spans 15 amino acids. The germline V gene has CDR1 SGHAT and CDR2 FQDESV (reference sequence). The chain's CDR3 is CASSLSSGGPYEQYF. CDR3 nucleotide sequence: TGTGCCAGCAGCTTGAGTAGCGGTGGACCCTACGAGCAGTACTTC.

The sample holds one count of this clone. The chain uses TRBV27 and TRBJ2-7; TRBD2 agrees at 11 bases. CDR1 is MNHEY, CDR2 SMNVEV, per germline (reference sequence). The CDR3 is 15 residues long. With 4 bases clipped from V and 1 base from J, the junction kept 3 bases outside the gene matches. This CDR3 is CASSSGTSGSYEQYF. The CDR3 nucleotides read TGTGCCAGCAGTTCCGGGACTAGCGGTTCCTACGAGCAGTACTTC.

The J gene is TRBJ1-6, the V gene TRBV4-3; D gene uncertain. The germline CDR1 and CDR2 sequences are LGHNA and YSLEER. The CDR3 loop spans 17 amino acids. V lost 4 bases, J lost 0 bases, and 13 bases lay in between. DNA of the CDR3: TGCGCCAGCAGCCGGGAGACGGTGGGCTCCTATAATTCACCCCTCCACTTT. Translating it yields CASSRETVGSYNSPLHF.

In nucleotides, the CDR3 is TGTGCCAGTACTCGACAGGGAGATCAGCCCCAGCATTTT. It is translated as CASTRQGDQPQHF. The chain recombines TRBV19 with TRBJ1-5; 7 bases align to TRBD1. The ends lost 7 bases at V and 5 bases at J; junction bases unmatched: 5. Germline lookup yields CDR1 LNHDA and CDR2 SQIVND (reference sequence). This CDR3 has 13 residues.

The chain has TRBV5-1 and TRBJ2-2; D possibly corresponds to TRBD1 (6 bases). V was pared by 2 bases and J by 0 bases, with 20 bases between. The germline V gene encodes CDR1 SGHRS and CDR2 YFSETQ. There are 19 residues in the CDR3. The CDR3 region is CASSLPGHPVNANTGELFF. In DNA form, the CDR3 reads TGCGCCAGCAGCTTACCGGGACACCCGGTTAACGCGAACACCGGGGAGCTGTTTTTT.

The chain employs TRBV15 and TRBJ1-5; possibly TRBD1 for D (5 bases). Trimming took 6 bases from V and 2 from J, leaving 11 bases between them. This CDR3 is built from 14 residues. The germline V gene has CDR1 LNHNV and CDR2 YYDKDF (reference sequence). CDR3 sequence: CATRGPLGNQPQHF. CDR3 coding DNA: TGTGCCACCAGGGGGCCACTCGGCAATCAGCCCCAGCATTTT.

The gene calls are TRBV6-1 and TRBJ1-5, with 12 bases lining up with TRBD1. After removal of 3 bases from V and 7 bases from J, the junction contained 4 bases not matched to a gene. This CDR3 has 15 residues. The germline V gene encodes CDR1 MNHNS and CDR2 SASEGT. CDR3 coding DNA: TGTGCCAGCAGTGAGGGACAGGGGGCTGAACAGCCCCAGCATTTT. Protein: CASSEGQGAEQPQHF.

This chain joins TRBV5-4 and TRBJ2-3; the match to TRBD1 covers 8 bases. There are 14 residues in the CDR3. Germline V lookup: CDR1 SGHNT, CDR2 YYREEE (reference sequence). V shed 3 bases and J 7 bases; nucleotides not matched to a gene: 7. CDR3 residues: CASSSDRDVNTQYF. The CDR3 nucleotides read TGTGCCAGCAGCTCGGACAGGGACGTAAATACGCAGTATTTT.

Only a few counts were recorded for this clone. The chain employs TRBV4-3 and TRBJ2-7; 10 bases align to TRBD2. The CDR3 covers 16 residues. Germline V gene lookup returns CDR1 LGHNA and CDR2 YSLEER. J lost 4 bases, V lost 4 bases, and 10 bases had no gene match. Here the CDR3 DNA reads TGCGCCAGCAGCCGGGGGGAGCGGGGGGGAATGTACGAGCAGTACTTC. It codes for CASSRGERGGMYEQYF.

The chain is built from TRBV9 and TRBJ2-2; a weak D match, TRBD1 (5 bases). Germline CDR1 SGDLS, CDR2 YYNGEE. The CDR3 contains 13 residues. Trimming took 8 bases from V and 0 from J, leaving 8 bases between them. The CDR3 DNA reads as TGTGCCAGTGGGGCAACGAACACCGGGGAGCTGTTTTTT. Protein: CASGATNTGELFF.

CDR3 DNA: TGTGCCAGCAGCTCCCTGACAGGCTTAAGCTCCTACGAGCAGTACTTC. It encodes CASSSLTGLSSYEQYF. The chain carries TRBV5-6 and TRBJ2-7; D may be TRBD1 (6 bases). This CDR3 contains 16 residues. The V end lost 3 bases, the J end lost 0 bases, and 16 bases lay between the germline ends. Germline V lookup: CDR1 SGHDT, CDR2 YYEEEE.

This clone appeared once. The rearrangement links TRBV30 to TRBJ2-5, with a weak D call TRBD2 (5 bases). The CDR3 contains 12 residues. Germline assignment: CDR1 GTSNPN and CDR2 SVGIG (reference sequence). Trimming stripped 3 bases from V and 4 bases from J, with 9 bases between. CDR3 DNA sequence: TGTGCCTGGAGCAATAGCGTAGAGACCCAGTACTTC. It specifies CAWSNSVETQYF.

The rearrangement joins TRBV9 to TRBJ1-5; 7 bases map to TRBD1. Germline loops: CDR1 SGDLS, CDR2 YYNGEE. Unmatched junction bases numbered 7, after V lost 7 bases and J lost 0 bases. The CDR3 is made up of 15 amino acids. CDR3 coding DNA: TGTGCCAGCGACCCAACAGGGGATAGCAATCAGCCCCAGCATTTT. This encodes CASDPTGDSNQPQHF.

V usage is TRBV4-2 and J usage is TRBJ2-7, with D possibly matching TRBD1 (6 bases). The germline V gene has CDR1 LGHNA and CDR2 YNFKEQ. This CDR3 comprises 14 residues. Trimming left V 0 bases short and J 1 base short, with 7 bases between. This CDR3 is CASSQERGSYEQYF. The CDR3 DNA is TGTGCCAGCAGCCAAGAGAGGGGGTCCTACGAGCAGTACTTC.

The V gene is TRBV5-4, the J gene TRBJ2-2; 8 positions match TRBD2. This CDR3 comprises 15 residues. V lost 2 bases to trimming and J lost 7 bases; unmatched junction nucleotides: 7. Germline V gene sequence: CDR1 SGHNT, CDR2 YYREEE (reference sequence). For the CDR3, the DNA is TGTGCCAGCAGCTTAGGAGCGGGGGTGATCGGGGAGCTGTTTTTT. Translation: CASSLGAGVIGELFF.

The chain employs TRBV30 and TRBJ2-7; 7 nucleotides line up with TRBD1. The V and J ends lost 5 bases and 3 bases, in that order; junction bases with no gene match: 13. Germline V gene data show CDR1 as GTSNPN and CDR2 as SVGIG (reference sequence). The CDR3 has 15 residues. The CDR3 spells CAWDRPGTVIYEQYF. In nucleotides, the CDR3 is TGTGCCTGGGACCGTCCCGGGACAGTGATCTACGAGCAGTACTTC.

V usage is TRBV7-9 and J usage is TRBJ1-1; D gene unclear. Trimming cost V 1 base and J 3 bases, with 6 bases left between them. CDR1 SEHNR and CDR2 FQNEAQ come from the germline V gene (reference sequence). The CDR3 runs 13 residues. CDR3: CASSLVRDTEAFF. CDR3 bases: TGTGCCAGCAGCTTAGTTAGAGACACTGAAGCTTTCTTT.